This T cell receptor beta chain was identified during a study of blood T cell repertoires in COVID-19 (dated by TCRdb to the early 2020s). In the study overall: Collaborator samples came from the United States, Italy and Spain and covered acute and convalescent phases of COVID-19. The prospective study material was composed of cDNA or gDNA derived from T cells, B-cell-depleted T cells, or PBMCs. Subjects who had been exposed to COVID-19, were actively infected with it, or had recovered from it provided the deeply sampled blood TCRbeta repertoires that made up the dataset. The repertoires were released in a freely available public database meant as a resource for research on the immune response to SARS-CoV-2. The samples were drawn from the first 160 participants of the ongoing ImmuneRACE study and from over 950 subjects provided by 6 global collaborators. Nearly every sample came with metadata listing a de-identified subject ID, COVID-19 status, age in years and sex. HLA class I and class II types, where available, came from metadata supplied by the sample provider rather than from assay-based typing. The investigation overall reported the following: How much clinical and demographic metadata was included differed by source and by participant, and the metadata was provided uncurated.

The collaborating institutions used their own protocols to collect whole blood in K2EDTA tubes. Collaborator samples were shipped for TCRbeta analysis as frozen whole blood, isolated PBMCs, or DNA extracted from either sample type. Measured from the cysteine to the phenylalanine, the CDR3 is 14 residues long. Only the CDR3 region is kept as DNA, spanning 42 bases read in frame from base 1. CDR1 and CDR2 are drawn from the germline V gene (reference sequence): LNHDA, SQIVND. A distance of 10 bases separates the germline ends of V and J, which lose 7 bases and 0 bases respectively. The immunoSEQ Assay, a bias-controlled multiplex PCR, was used to amplify TCRbeta CDR3 regions from genomic DNA. Regarding the original processing steps: The number of nucleated cells in each sample was estimated by amplification of reference gene primers within the assay. To quantify the absolute abundance of each unique TCRbeta CDR3 rearrangement, sequence reads were collapsed and filtered. For each sample, productive Simpson clonality was calculated as the square root of Simpson's diversity index over productive rearrangements. In its TCRdb copy, this immuneACCESS table keeps in-frame sequences only and misses some clones. Where compared with another copy, unresolved V genes explain less than half of these, and the others have no known cause. Clone size and V and J calls were adopted from that table, with D and trimming inferred from the DNA. The sample table shows approximately 100,000 clones, and roughly 82% are seen once. Clones ranked in the top ten supply 26% of the sample.

As to this clone: Its target antigen remains unknown. One base away there is no much larger clone; base qualities are not given.

This clonotype was sampled from a man between 60 and 75 years old with acute or convalescent COVID-19. The rearrangement combines TRBV19 with TRBJ1-5, with TRBD1 tentatively as D gene (6 bases match). Sequencing was done on a sample of peripheral blood. In nucleotide form, the sequence is TGTGCCAGTACAGGACAGTTTAGCAATCAGCCCCAGCATTTT. Its translation reads: CASTGQFSNQPQHF.